The present entry profiles one TCR beta chain with its context. Its antigen remains unknown. The entry originates in a study of monozygotic twins with cystic fibrosis. Study in general: Library input was about 3 micrograms of fragmented DNA, with 15 PCR cycles. Broader study findings: Nucleotide-identical clonotype sharing was significantly higher within monozygotic CF twin pairs than between unrelated CF individuals.

Some clones are missing from TCRdb's copy, which holds only in-frame ones; the method was immunoSEQ multiplex PCR. The repertoire includes tens of thousands of clones, 85% of them detected once, and over 0.7% sits in the top ten. The CDR3 sequence is 13 residues long. From germline, CDR1 is LNHDA and CDR2 SQIVND (reference sequence). The ends were cut back, 5 bases at V and 1 base at J, with 5 bases in the middle. The rearrangement joins TRBV19 to TRBJ2-2; D call uncertain. Source material: blood. This receptor was identified in a girl aged 2 to 10 with cystic fibrosis. The CDR3 spells CASSRKNTGELFF. DNA for the CDR3: TGTGCCAGTAGTCGCAAGAACACCGGGGAGCTGTTTTTT.